This is a list of T cell receptor beta chains from one sample in a study of T cell responses to AZD1222 COVID-19 vaccine. TCRdb's copy holds only in-frame clones and misses some; the assay was immunoSEQ multiplex PCR. Of 110,000 or so clones in the sample, around nine tenths are singletons; the top ten hold approximately 12%. The sequences come from peripheral blood, collected on day 0 of AZD1222 vaccination. The receptor set was obtained from an adult in good health. The CDR3 runs from the conserved cysteine through the conserved F or W. The D gene is left open where the match is weak. A row's size may be missing; if present it is once, few, many or a size class.

D	length	size	V	J	DNA	CDR3
.	12	.	TRBV9	TRBJ2-1	TGTGCCAGCAGCCCCCGGGCCCATGAGCAGTTCTTC	CASSPRAHEQFF
TRBD1	19	.	TRBV7-2	TRBJ2-3	TGTGCCAGCAGCTTAGGGGCAGGGGGCTGGGGTATAAGCACAGATACGCAGTATTTT	CASSLGAGGWGISTDTQYF
.	13	.	TRBV15	TRBJ1-1	TGTGCCACCAGCAGAGACAGGGGAACTGAAGCTTTCTTT	CATSRDRGTEAFF
TRBD2	14	.	TRBV5-4	TRBJ2-7	TGTGCCAGCAGCTTGGGAGCGGGAAGGGACGAGCAGTACTTC	CASSLGAGRDEQYF
.	16	.	TRBV7-9	TRBJ2-7	TGTGCCAGCAGCTTACAGCTTTCGGAAACCTCCTACGAGCAGTACTTC	CASSLQLSETSYEQYF
.	15	.	TRBV4-2	TRBJ1-6	TGTGCCAGCAGCGCCCGACGGGGGGTCAATTCACCCCTCCACTTT	CASSARRGVNSPLHF
TRBD1	14	.	TRBV28	TRBJ1-2	TGTGCCAGCAGTTCTCCTACGACAGGGGGACTCTACACCTTC	CASSSPTTGGLYTF
TRBD2	14	.	TRBV6-5	TRBJ2-1	TGTGCCAGCAGTTACCAGCGGGAGGGGAATGAGCAGTTCTTC	CASSYQREGNEQFF
.	16	.	TRBV5-1	TRBJ2-5	TGCGCCAGCAGCACTTACCCGAAACAGAGCCAAGAGACCCAGTACTTC	CASSTYPKQSQETQYF
TRBD1	15	.	TRBV5-1	TRBJ2-5	TGCGCCAGCAGCTTGGGTGTAGGGGGCCGAGAGACCCAGTACTTC	CASSLGVGGRETQYF
TRBD2	14	.	TRBV27	TRBJ2-5	TGTGCCAGCAGTTCCCCTCGGGGGGGGGAGACCCAGTACTTC	CASSSPRGGETQYF
TRBD1	14	.	TRBV15	TRBJ2-2	TGTGCCACCAGCCTCGACAGGGCTCGGCGGGAGCTGTTTTTT	CATSLDRARRELFF
TRBD1	15	many	TRBV19	TRBJ1-1	TGTGCCAGTACATCGACAGGGGGGGCGAACACTGAAGCTTTCTTT	CASTSTGGANTEAFF
.	16	.	TRBV5-1	TRBJ2-4	TGCGCCAGCAGCTCGGGGACATCGGGTACCAAAAACATTCAGTACTTC	CASSSGTSGTKNIQYF
.	13	.	TRBV7-3	TRBJ2-3	TGTGCCAGCAGCACTATCCCAACAGATACGCAGTATTTT	CASSTIPTDTQYF
.	14	.	TRBV3-1/TRBV3-2	TRBJ1-6	TGTGCCAGCAGCTCAGGACCAGCGGGATCACCCCTCCACTTT	CASSSGPAGSPLHF
TRBD2	18	.	TRBV7-9	TRBJ2-1	TGTGCCAGCAGCCCCCGCCCTCTACTAGCGGGAGGGAACAATGAGCAGTTCTTC	CASSPRPLLAGGNNEQFF
.	13	.	TRBV5-1	TRBJ2-5	TGCGCCAGCAGCCCGGGACATTGGGAGACCCAGTACTTC	CASSPGHWETQYF
.	13	.	TRBV28	TRBJ1-1	TGTGCCAGCAGTCTCGGGACTCACGCTGAAGCTTTCTTT	CASSLGTHAEAFF
TRBD1	16	.	TRBV28	TRBJ2-3	TGTGCCAGCAGTAACTCAAGACAGGGAGTAACAGATACGCAGTATTTT	CASSNSRQGVTDTQYF
.	15	.	TRBV6-4	TRBJ2-3	TGTGCCAGCAGGAAGGAAGGAGGGGGCACAGATACGCAGTATTTT	CASRKEGGGTDTQYF
.	15	.	TRBV5-1	TRBJ2-3	TGCGCCAGCAGCTTGGCTCCTAGCCGGTCAGATACGCAGTATTTT	CASSLAPSRSDTQYF
.	15	few	TRBV15	TRBJ2-1	TGTGCCACCAGCCAAGATCTGAGCTCCTACAATGAGCAGTTCTTC	CATSQDLSSYNEQFF
.	15	.	TRBV11-1	TRBJ2-2	TGTGCCAGCAGCCCCCAGCCGGACGGACTCGGGGAGCTGTTTTTT	CASSPQPDGLGELFF
.	16	.	TRBV19	TRBJ2-2	TGTGCCAGTAGTATAATCGCGGGCCATCAAACCGGGGAGCTGTTTTTT	CASSIIAGHQTGELFF
.	12	.	TRBV6-6	TRBJ2-7	TGTGCCAGCAGTCCCAGGGGAGACGAGCAGTACTTC	CASSPRGDEQYF
.	15	.	TRBV19	TRBJ1-2	TGTGCCAGTAGTATACTCGACTGGGCAGCCGGTGGCTACACCTTC	CASSILDWAAGGYTF
.	14	.	TRBV3-1/TRBV3-2	TRBJ1-6	TGTGCCAGCAGCCAAGGCGGGTCGAATTCACCCCTCCACTTT	CASSQGGSNSPLHF
.	14	.	TRBV7-9	TRBJ1-1	TGTGCCAGCAGCTTATTAGGGGGTCGGACTGAAGCTTTCTTT	CASSLLGGRTEAFF
TRBD1	12	.	TRBV11-3	TRBJ1-6	TGTGCCAGCAGCAACCGACAGGGACCCCTCCACTTT	CASSNRQGPLHF
.	13	.	TRBV19	TRBJ1-1	TGTGCCAGTAGGGCCAGGGCGAACACTGAAGCTTTCTTT	CASRARANTEAFF
.	15	.	TRBV7-9	TRBJ1-5	TGTGCCAGCAGCTCCAGCGGGGGCAGTTATCAGCCCCAGCATTTT	CASSSSGGSYQPQHF
.	12	.	TRBV12-3/TRBV12-4	TRBJ2-1	TGTGCCAGCAGTTGGGAAGTCTATGAGCAGTTCTTC	CASSWEVYEQFF
.	15	.	TRBV6-2/TRBV6-3	TRBJ2-5	TGTGCCAGCAGTTACCTGCGGGGTTATGAAGAGACCCAGTACTTC	CASSYLRGYEETQYF
TRBD2	15	.	TRBV10-3	TRBJ2-5	TGTGCCATCAGTGAGCCGGGACTAGATCAAGAGACCCAGTACTTC	CAISEPGLDQETQYF
.	15	.	TRBV7-2	TRBJ1-4	TGTGCCAGCAGCCTGGGATATCCGGGAGGTGAAAAACTGTTTTTT	CASSLGYPGGEKLFF
.	16	.	TRBV4-2	TRBJ1-5	TGTGCCAGCAGCCCCTTGGGGCCAGGGAGAGGTCAGCCCCAGCATTTT	CASSPLGPGRGQPQHF
TRBD2	14	.	TRBV19	TRBJ2-1	TGTGCCAGTAGTCAGACTAGCGGGATAAATGAGCAGTTCTTC	CASSQTSGINEQFF
.	14	.	TRBV19	TRBJ2-7	TGTGCCAGTAGTATCGCGGCGGGATCCTACGAGCAGTACTTC	CASSIAAGSYEQYF
.	15	once	TRBV19	TRBJ2-2	TGTGCCAGTAGTATTGGGGGCCCCGACACCGGGGAGCTGTTTTTT	CASSIGGPDTGELFF
TRBD2	17	.	TRBV18	TRBJ2-1	TGTGCCAGCTCACCCCGCGGGAGTGGAGGGTCGGGGAATGAGCAGTTCTTC	CASSPRGSGGSGNEQFF
.	18	.	TRBV11-3	TRBJ2-2	TGTGCCAGCAGCTTTCGTTTAGGAGGGGCCAGAGGCACCGGGGAGCTGTTTTTT	CASSFRLGGARGTGELFF
TRBD1	17	.	TRBV19	TRBJ1-5	TGTGCCAGTAGTGGGACAGGGGGCGTTTATAGCAATCAGCCCCAGCATTTT	CASSGTGGVYSNQPQHF
.	14	.	TRBV2	TRBJ1-1	TGTGCCAGCAGCGAGGTGGCCGCGAACACTGAAGCTTTCTTT	CASSEVAANTEAFF
TRBD1	14	.	TRBV2	TRBJ1-5	TGTGCCACCAGGACAGGGGGCGCGGATCAGCCCCAGCATTTT	CATRTGGADQPQHF
.	13	.	TRBV9	TRBJ1-3	TGTGCCAGCAGCCCGAGCTCTGGAAACACCATATATTTT	CASSPSSGNTIYF
.	17	.	TRBV18	TRBJ2-2	TGTGCCAGCTCACCACCTGGGACGGGGGCCGGAACCGGGGAGCTGTTTTTT	CASSPPGTGAGTGELFF
TRBD1	14	few	TRBV10-3	TRBJ1-1	TGTGCCATCAGTGAGTCCAGGGGACAGGGAAGAGCTTTCTTT	CAISESRGQGRAFF
.	15	.	TRBV6-2/TRBV6-3	TRBJ2-7	TGTGCCAGCAGTGGTGTCGGGACGGGAAGGGGCGAGCAGTACTTC	CASSGVGTGRGEQYF
.	14	.	TRBV5-1	TRBJ1-3	TGCGCCAGCAGCTTGGGAGGGGAAGGAAACACCATATATTTT	CASSLGGEGNTIYF
TRBD2	13	.	TRBV29-1	TRBJ2-7	TGCAGCGTTCGGACTAGCGGGACCTACGAGCAGTACTTC	CSVRTSGTYEQYF
.	15	.	TRBV28	TRBJ2-6	TGTGCCAGCAGTGGGCAGGGCGGTAGGGCCAACGTCCTGACTTTC	CASSGQGGRANVLTF
TRBD2	15	once	TRBV9	TRBJ2-5	TGTGCCAGCAGCCTCTCGGGACTAAACCAAGAGACCCAGTACTTC	CASSLSGLNQETQYF
.	15	.	TRBV19	TRBJ1-1	TGTGCCAGTAGTGCTCGCGGACTGGGGAACACTGAAGCTTTCTTT	CASSARGLGNTEAFF
.	13	.	TRBV7-8	TRBJ2-3	TGTGCCAGCAGCTCCCGGGAGCTAGGGAGGAAGCATTTT	CASSSRELGRKHF
.	15	.	TRBV28	TRBJ2-1	TGTGCCAGCAGTCCGGACGGACTCTCCTACAATGAGCAGTTCTTC	CASSPDGLSYNEQFF
TRBD2	14	.	TRBV7-9	TRBJ2-1	TGTGCCAGCTGTAGCGGGGCCCGCTACAATGAGCAGTTCTTC	CASCSGARYNEQFF
.	15	.	TRBV7-7	TRBJ1-4	TGTGCTAGCAGCTTAGTGGCGGGGCTTAATGAAAAACTGTTTTTT	CASSLVAGLNEKLFF
.	13	.	TRBV5-1	TRBJ1-2	TGCGCCAGCAGCATCCGCGGCACGGATGGCTACACCTTC	CASSIRGTDGYTF